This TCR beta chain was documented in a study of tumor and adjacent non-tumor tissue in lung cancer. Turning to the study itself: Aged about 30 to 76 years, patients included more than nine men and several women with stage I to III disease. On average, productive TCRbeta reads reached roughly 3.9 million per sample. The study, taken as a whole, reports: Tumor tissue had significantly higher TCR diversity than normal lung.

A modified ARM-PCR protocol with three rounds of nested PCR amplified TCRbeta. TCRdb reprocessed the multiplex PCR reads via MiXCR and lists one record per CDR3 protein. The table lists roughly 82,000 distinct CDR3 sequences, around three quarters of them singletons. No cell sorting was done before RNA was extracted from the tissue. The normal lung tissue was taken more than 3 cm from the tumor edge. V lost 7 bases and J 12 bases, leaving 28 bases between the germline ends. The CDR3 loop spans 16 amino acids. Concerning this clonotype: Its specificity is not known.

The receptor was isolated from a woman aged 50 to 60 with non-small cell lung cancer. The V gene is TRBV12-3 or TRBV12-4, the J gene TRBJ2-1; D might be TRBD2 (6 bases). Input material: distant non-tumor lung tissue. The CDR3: CASKKLGLINHSGQFF. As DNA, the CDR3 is TGTGCCAGCAAAAAACTAGGACTTATTAATCATAGCGGGCAGTTCTTC.